Shown below are 10 T cell receptor beta chains from a single sample sequenced in a study of blood T cell dynamics during melanoma immunotherapy. Time point denoted: pre-treatment baseline. Sequenced by immunoSEQ multiplex PCR; TCRdb stores in-frame clones only, minus some. The sample yields approximately 15,000 clones, 70% to 90% seen once. The sequences come from blood, collected from a patient treated with checkpoint blockade. The receptors were gathered from a human donor with melanoma.

This chain links TRBV7-9 with TRBJ2-1; D gene uncertain. The CDR3 consists of 12 residues. Germline V gene data show CDR1 as SEHNR and CDR2 as FQNEAQ (reference sequence). V lost 8 bases and J lost 4, with 9 bases in between. DNA of the CDR3: TGTGCCAGCGCGGTGGAATACAATGAGCAGTTCTTC. It yields the protein CASAVEYNEQFF. The whole variable domain, filled in from reference TRBV7-9 and TRBJ2-1, reads DTGVSQNPRHKITKRGQNVTFRCDPISEHNRLYWYRQTLGQGPEFLTYFQNEAQLEKSRLLSDRFSAERPKGSFSTLEIQRTEQGDSAMYLCASAVEYNEQFFGPGTRLTVL.

The chain recombines TRBV10-3 with TRBJ2-7, with TRBD1 matching over 9 bases. Germline loops: CDR1 ENHRY, CDR2 SYGVKD. The CDR3 is 14 residues long. V was clipped by 5 bases and J by 6 bases; unmatched bases: 8. In DNA, the CDR3 is TGTGCCATCAGTAGTCCGGGACAGGGTGGCGAGCAGTACTTC. Residues: CAISSPGQGGEQYF.

The J gene is TRBJ2-7, the V gene TRBV9, with TRBD1 matching over 9 bases. The CDR3 extends over 14 amino acids. Per the germline V gene, CDR1 is SGDLS and CDR2 is YYNGEE. J lost 6 bases, V lost 4 bases, and 8 bases had no gene match. CDR3 in amino acids: CASSPQQGASEQYF. CDR3 nucleotide sequence: TGTGCCAGCAGCCCCCAACAGGGGGCGAGCGAGCAGTACTTC.

The rearrangement uses TRBV5-1 and TRBJ1-3, with 7 bases fitting TRBD1. The CDR3 totals 15 residues. Trimming took 4 bases from V and 0 from J; bases not matched to a gene: 4. Germline V gene data show CDR1 as SGHRS and CDR2 as YFSETQ. The CDR3, as DNA: TGCGCCAGCAGCCAGGGACAGAGCTCTGGAAACACCATATATTTT. Translating gives CASSQGQSSGNTIYF.

The rearrangement joins TRBV6-1 to TRBJ2-1; maybe TRBD1 (6 bases). The CDR3 has 19 residues. Trimming removed 1 base from V and 2 bases from J, with 21 bases in between. Germline V CDR1 and CDR2: MNHNS, SASEGT. The CDR3 DNA is TGTGCCAGCAGTGAAGGGGGCAGGGGTAGGCCCTACACCTACAATGAGCAGTTCTTC. Protein: CASSEGGRGRPYTYNEQFF.

The chain employs TRBV12-5 and TRBJ1-2; perhaps TRBD1 as D (6 bases). CDR1 and CDR2 from the germline V gene are LGHNT and FRNRAP. The CDR3 totals 13 residues. The V and J ends lost 1 base and 4 bases respectively, with 7 bases between them. The CDR3 DNA reads as TGTGCTAGTGGTTTGGGACAGGTCTATGGCTACACCTTC. The encoded protein is CASGLGQVYGYTF.

The chain uses TRBV6-4 and TRBJ2-1, with TRBD2 as a possible D gene (6 bases). Germline V CDR1 and CDR2: MRHNA, SNTAGT. The CDR3 consists of 15 residues. Between the trimmed V and J ends, which lost 2 bases and 0 bases, there was a span of 8 bases. The CDR3: CASSDGGSSYNEQFF. The CDR3 bases are TGTGCCAGCAGTGACGGGGGGTCCTCCTACAATGAGCAGTTCTTC.

The V gene is TRBV7-9, the J gene TRBJ2-1; unclear D gene. Germline CDR1 is SEHNR and CDR2 is FQNEAQ (reference sequence). V was cut by 0 bases and J by 4 bases, with 13 bases left in between. The CDR3 extends over 16 amino acids. Here the CDR3 reads CASSLALGQLYNEQFF. In DNA, the CDR3 is TGTGCCAGCAGCTTAGCCTTAGGCCAACTATACAATGAGCAGTTCTTC. Using reference TRBV7-9 and TRBJ2-1 for the parts outside the CDR3, the full variable domain is DTGVSQNPRHKITKRGQNVTFRCDPISEHNRLYWYRQTLGQGPEFLTYFQNEAQLEKSRLLSDRFSAERPKGSFSTLEIQRTEQGDSAMYLCASSLALGQLYNEQFFGPGTRLTVL.

This clone was detected once. The gene calls are TRBV27 and TRBJ2-7; no clear D gene. Germline CDR1 and CDR2: MNHEY and SMNVEV (reference sequence). Trimming removed 8 bases from V and 6 bases from J, with 17 bases in between. CDR3 length: 13 residues. CDR3 protein: CASRTVPHCEQYV. CDR3 bases: TGTGCCAGCCGAACAGTGCCCCACTGCGAGCAGTACGTC.

The chain recombines TRBV18 with TRBJ2-2; D is uncertain. Germline-derived CDR1 and CDR2 are KGHSH and LQKENI. V lost 3 bases and J 6 bases, leaving 8 bases between the germline ends. This CDR3 has 13 residues. CDR3 DNA sequence: TGTGCCAGCTCACCGTTAGGATCCGGGGAGCTGTTTTTT. Residues: CASSPLGSGELFF.